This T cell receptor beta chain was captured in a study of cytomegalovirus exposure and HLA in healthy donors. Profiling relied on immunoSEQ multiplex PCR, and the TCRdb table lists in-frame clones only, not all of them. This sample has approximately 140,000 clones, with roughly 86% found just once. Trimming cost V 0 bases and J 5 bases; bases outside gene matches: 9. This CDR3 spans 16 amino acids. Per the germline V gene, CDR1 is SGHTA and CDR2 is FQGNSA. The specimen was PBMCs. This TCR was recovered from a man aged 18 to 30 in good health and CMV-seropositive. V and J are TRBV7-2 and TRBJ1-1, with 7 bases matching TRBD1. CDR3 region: CASSLAFPTGKTEAFF. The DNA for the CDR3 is TGTGCCAGCAGCTTAGCCTTTCCGACAGGGAAGACTGAAGCTTTCTTT.